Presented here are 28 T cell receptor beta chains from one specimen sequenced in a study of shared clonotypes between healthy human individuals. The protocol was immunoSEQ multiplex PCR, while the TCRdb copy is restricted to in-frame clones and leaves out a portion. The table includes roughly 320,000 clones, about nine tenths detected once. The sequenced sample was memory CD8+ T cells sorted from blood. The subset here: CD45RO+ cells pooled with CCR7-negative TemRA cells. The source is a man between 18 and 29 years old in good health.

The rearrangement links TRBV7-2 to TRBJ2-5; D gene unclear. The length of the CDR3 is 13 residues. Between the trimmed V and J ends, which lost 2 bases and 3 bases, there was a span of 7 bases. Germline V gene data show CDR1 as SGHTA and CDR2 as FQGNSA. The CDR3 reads CASSLNKKETQYF. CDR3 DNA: TGTGCCAGCAGCTTAAACAAAAAAGAGACCCAGTACTTC.

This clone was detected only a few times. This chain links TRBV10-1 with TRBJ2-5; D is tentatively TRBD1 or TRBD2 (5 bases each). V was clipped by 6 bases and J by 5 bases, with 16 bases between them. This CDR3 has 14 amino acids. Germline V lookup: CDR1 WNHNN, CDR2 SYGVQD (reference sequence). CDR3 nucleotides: TGCGCCAGCAGCACTGGAAGGGGACGGGAGACCCAGTACTTC. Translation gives CASSTGRGRETQYF.

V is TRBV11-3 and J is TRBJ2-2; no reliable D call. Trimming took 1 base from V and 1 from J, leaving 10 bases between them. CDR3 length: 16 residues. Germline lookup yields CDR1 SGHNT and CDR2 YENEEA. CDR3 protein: CASSLVSAENTGELFF. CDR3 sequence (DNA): TGTGCCAGCAGCTTAGTGTCTGCAGAGAACACCGGGGAGCTGTTTTTT.

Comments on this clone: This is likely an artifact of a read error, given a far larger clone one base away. The CDR3 reads CASSFTNTGELFF. DNA of the CDR3: TGTGCCAGCAGCTTCACGAACACCGGGGAGCTGTTTTTT. The chain is built from TRBV7-9 and TRBJ2-2; unclear D gene. V lost 3 bases and J lost 0, with 2 bases in between. The length of the CDR3 is 13 residues. Germline loops: CDR1 SEHNR, CDR2 FQNEAQ (reference sequence).

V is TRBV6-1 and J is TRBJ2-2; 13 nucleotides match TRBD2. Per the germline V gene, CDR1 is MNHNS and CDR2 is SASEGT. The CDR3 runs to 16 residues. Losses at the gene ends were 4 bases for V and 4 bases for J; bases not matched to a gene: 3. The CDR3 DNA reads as TGTGCCAGCAGTGCACTAGCGGGAGGGCGCACCGGGGAGCTGTTTTTT. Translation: CASSALAGGRTGELFF.

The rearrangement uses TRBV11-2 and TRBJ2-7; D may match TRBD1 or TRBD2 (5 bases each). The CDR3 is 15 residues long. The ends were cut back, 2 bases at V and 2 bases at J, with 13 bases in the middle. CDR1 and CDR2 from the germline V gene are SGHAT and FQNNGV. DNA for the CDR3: TGTGCCAGCAGCTTATGGGGGACCGATGCCTACGAGCAGTACTTC. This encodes CASSLWGTDAYEQYF.

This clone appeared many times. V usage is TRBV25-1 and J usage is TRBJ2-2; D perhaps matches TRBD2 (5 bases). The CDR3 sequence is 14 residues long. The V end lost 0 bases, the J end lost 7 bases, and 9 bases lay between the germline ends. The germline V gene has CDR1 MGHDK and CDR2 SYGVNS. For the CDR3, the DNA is TGTGCCAGCAGTGAATATAAAGGGAGCGGGGAGCTGTTTTTT. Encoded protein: CASSEYKGSGELFF.

CDR3 sequence reads: CASSLSGTVNEQFF. CDR3 sequence (DNA): TGTGCCAGCAGTTTATCTGGGACAGTGAATGAGCAGTTCTTC. The chain recombines TRBV27 with TRBJ2-1, with TRBD1 matching over 7 bases. V dropped 0 bases and J dropped 7; count of bases not matched to a gene: 3. CDR3 length: 14 residues. Germline V gene lookup returns CDR1 MNHEY and CDR2 SMNVEV (reference sequence).

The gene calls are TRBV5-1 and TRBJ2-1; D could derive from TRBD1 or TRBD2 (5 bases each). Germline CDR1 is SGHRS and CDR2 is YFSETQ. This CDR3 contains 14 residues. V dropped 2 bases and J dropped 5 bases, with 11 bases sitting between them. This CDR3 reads CASSFRGSDNEQFF. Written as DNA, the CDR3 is TGCGCCAGCAGCTTCCGGGGCAGCGACAATGAGCAGTTCTTC.

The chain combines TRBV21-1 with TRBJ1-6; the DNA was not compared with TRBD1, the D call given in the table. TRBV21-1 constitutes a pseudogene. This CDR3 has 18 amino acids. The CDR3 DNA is TGTGCCAGCAGCAAACCCAGGGTTCTTCAGAGGCCGGATTCACCCCTCCACTTT. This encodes CASSKPRVLQRPDSPLHF.

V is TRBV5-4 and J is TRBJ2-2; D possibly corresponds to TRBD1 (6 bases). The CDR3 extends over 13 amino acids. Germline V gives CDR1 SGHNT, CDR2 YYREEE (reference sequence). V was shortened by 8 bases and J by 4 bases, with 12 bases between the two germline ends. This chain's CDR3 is CASSDSFTGELFF. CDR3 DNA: TGTGCCAGTTCGGACAGTTTCACCGGGGAGCTGTTTTTT.

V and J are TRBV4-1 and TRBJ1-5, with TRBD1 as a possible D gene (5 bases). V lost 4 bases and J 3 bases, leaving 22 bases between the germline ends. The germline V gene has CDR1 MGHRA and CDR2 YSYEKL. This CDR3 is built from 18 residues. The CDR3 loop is CASSLYLSTGYDNQPQHF. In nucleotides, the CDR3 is TGCGCCAGCAGCCTCTATCTTTCAACAGGCTACGACAATCAGCCCCAGCATTTT.

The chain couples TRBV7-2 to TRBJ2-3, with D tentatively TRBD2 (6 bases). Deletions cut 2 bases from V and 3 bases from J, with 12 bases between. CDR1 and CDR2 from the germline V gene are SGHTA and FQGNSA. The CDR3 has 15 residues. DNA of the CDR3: TGTGCCAGCAGCTTACGGGGGAGCGATACAGATACGCAGTATTTT. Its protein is CASSLRGSDTDTQYF.

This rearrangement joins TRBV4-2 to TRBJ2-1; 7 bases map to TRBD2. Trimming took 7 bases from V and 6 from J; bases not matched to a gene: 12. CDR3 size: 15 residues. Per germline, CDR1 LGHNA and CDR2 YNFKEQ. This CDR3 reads CASTLAVLAPNEQFF. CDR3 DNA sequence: TGTGCCAGCACTCTAGCGGTCCTCGCCCCCAATGAGCAGTTCTTC.

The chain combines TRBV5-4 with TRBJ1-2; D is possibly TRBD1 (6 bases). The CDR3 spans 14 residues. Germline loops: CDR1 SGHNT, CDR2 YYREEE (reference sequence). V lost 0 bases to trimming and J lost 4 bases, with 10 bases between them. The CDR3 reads CASSLVGGSYGYTF. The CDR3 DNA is TGTGCCAGCAGCTTGGTTGGGGGCAGCTATGGCTACACCTTC.

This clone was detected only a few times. In DNA form, the CDR3 reads TGTGCCAGCAGGACTGACAGGTCGAACACTGAAGCTTTCTTT. Translated: CASRTDRSNTEAFF. V and J are TRBV5-4 and TRBJ1-1; TRBD1 might be the D (6 bases). The CDR3 length is 14 residues. Germline V gene sequence: CDR1 SGHNT, CDR2 YYREEE (reference sequence). Trimming took 5 bases from V and 1 from J, leaving 12 bases between them.

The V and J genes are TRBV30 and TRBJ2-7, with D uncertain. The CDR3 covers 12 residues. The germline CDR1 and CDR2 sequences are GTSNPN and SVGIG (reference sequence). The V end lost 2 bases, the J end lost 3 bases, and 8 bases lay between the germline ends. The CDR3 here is CAWSSESYEQYF. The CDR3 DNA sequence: TGTGCCTGGAGTTCTGAGAGCTACGAGCAGTACTTC.

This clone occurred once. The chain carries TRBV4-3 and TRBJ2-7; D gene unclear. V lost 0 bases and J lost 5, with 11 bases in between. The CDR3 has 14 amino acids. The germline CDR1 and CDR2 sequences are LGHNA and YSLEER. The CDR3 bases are TGCGCCAGCAGCCAAGATCCCACTTCAAACGAGCAGTACTTC. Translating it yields CASSQDPTSNEQYF.

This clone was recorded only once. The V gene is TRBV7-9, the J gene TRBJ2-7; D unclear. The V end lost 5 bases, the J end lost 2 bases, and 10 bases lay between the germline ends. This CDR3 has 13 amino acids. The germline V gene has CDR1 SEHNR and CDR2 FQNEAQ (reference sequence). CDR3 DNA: TGTGCCAGCAGCCCAACGGTACCCTACGAGCAGTACTTC. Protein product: CASSPTVPYEQYF.

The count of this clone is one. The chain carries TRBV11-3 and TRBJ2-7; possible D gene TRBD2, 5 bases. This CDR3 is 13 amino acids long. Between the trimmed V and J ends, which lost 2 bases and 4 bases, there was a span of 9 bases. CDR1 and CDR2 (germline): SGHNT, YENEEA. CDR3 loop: CASSLRGSYEQYF. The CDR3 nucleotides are TGTGCCAGCAGCTTACGAGGGTCGTACGAGCAGTACTTC.

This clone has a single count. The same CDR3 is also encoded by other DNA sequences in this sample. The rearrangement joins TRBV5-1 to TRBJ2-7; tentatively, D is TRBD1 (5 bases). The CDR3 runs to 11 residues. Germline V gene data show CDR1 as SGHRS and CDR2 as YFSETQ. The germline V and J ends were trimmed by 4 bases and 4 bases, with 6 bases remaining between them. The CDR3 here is CASSPGYEQYF. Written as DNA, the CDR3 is TGCGCCAGCAGCCCAGGGTACGAGCAGTACTTC.

The chain's CDR3 is CSVWAYTDTQYF. CDR3 nucleotide sequence: TGCAGCGTTTGGGCCTACACAGATACGCAGTATTTT. The genes are TRBV29-1 and TRBJ2-3; no firm D call. Germline lookup yields CDR1 SQVTM and CDR2 ANQGSEA. V was trimmed by 5 bases and J by 2 bases, leaving 8 bases between them. This CDR3 is built from 12 residues.

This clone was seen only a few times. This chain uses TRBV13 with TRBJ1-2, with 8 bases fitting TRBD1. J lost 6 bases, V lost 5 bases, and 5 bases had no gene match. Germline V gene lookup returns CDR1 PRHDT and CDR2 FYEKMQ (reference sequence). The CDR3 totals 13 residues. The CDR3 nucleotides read TGTGCCAGCAGCCAGGACAGGGAAAATGGCTACACCTTC. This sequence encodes CASSQDRENGYTF. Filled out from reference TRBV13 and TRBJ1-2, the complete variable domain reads AAGVIQSPRHLIKEKRETATLKCYPIPRHDTVYWYQQGPGQDPQFLISFYEKMQSDKGSIPDRFSAQQFSDYHSELNMSSLELGDSALYFCASSQDRENGYTFGSGTRLTVV.

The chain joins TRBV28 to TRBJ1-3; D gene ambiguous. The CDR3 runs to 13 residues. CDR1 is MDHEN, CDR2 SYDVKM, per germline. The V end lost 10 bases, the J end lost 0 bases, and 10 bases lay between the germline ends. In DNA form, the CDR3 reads TGTGCCACCAGCGCGATCTCTGGAAACACCATATATTTT. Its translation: CATSAISGNTIYF.

Here the CDR3 DNA reads TGTGCCACCAGCAGGTGGACAGGGGGCATCAACTTCTCCTACGAGCAGTACTTC. It encodes CATSRWTGGINFSYEQYF. The chain recombines TRBV15 with TRBJ2-7; TRBD1 matches at 11 bases. The V gene end was trimmed by 3 bases and the J gene end by 0 bases; junction bases not matched to a gene: 10. The CDR3 runs to 18 residues. Germline CDR1 LNHNV, CDR2 YYDKDF (reference sequence).

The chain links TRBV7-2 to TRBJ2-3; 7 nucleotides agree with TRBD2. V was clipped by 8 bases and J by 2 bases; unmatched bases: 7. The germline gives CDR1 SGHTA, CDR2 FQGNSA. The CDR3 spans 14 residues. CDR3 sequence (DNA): TGTGCCAGCTCGAGGCGGGGGTTCACAGATACGCAGTATTTT. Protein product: CASSRRGFTDTQYF.

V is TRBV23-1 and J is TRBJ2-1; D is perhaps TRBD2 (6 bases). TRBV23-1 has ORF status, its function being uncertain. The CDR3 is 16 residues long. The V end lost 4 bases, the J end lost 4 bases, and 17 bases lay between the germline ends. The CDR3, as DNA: TGCGCCAGCAGTCCGATAGCGGCCCAGCCTTACAATGAGCAGTTCTTC. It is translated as CASSPIAAQPYNEQFF.

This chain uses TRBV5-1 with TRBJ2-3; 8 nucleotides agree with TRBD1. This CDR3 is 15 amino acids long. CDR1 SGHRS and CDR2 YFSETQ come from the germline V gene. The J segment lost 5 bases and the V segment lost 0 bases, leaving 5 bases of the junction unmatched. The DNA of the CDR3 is TGCGCCAGCAGCTTGGTAGGACAGGGTCAAGATACGCAGTATTTT. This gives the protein CASSLVGQGQDTQYF. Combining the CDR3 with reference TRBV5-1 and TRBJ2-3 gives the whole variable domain KAGVTQTPRYLIKTRGQQVTLSCSPISGHRSVSWYQQTPGQGLQFLFEYFSETQRNKGNFPGRFSGRQFSNSRSEMNVSTLELGDSALYLCASSLVGQGQDTQYFGPGTRLTVL.